These 9 T cell receptor beta chains were sequenced from one sample in a study of T cells in Graves' hyperthyroidism and ophthalmopathy. Amplification of TCR beta CDR3 regions used RNA as the template. Using the HTBI primer set, a first-round RT-PCR was run on the TCR CDR3. A single record per CDR3 protein comes from TCRdb applying MiXCR to the multiplex PCR reads. The sample records about 210,000 distinct CDR3 sequences, about 18% being singletons. Sequencing input: blood. All receptors come from a man aged 40-50 years with Graves' hyperthyroidism.

Ten or more counts support this clonotype. The chain is built from TRBV11-2 and TRBJ2-1; D is uncertain. This CDR3 has 13 amino acids. The germline gives CDR1 SGHAT, CDR2 FQNNGV. V was clipped by 2 bases and J by 8 bases, with 10 bases between them. As DNA, the CDR3 is TGTGCCAGCAGCTTAATTCACCTCGATGAGCAGTTCTTC. Protein: CASSLIHLDEQFF.

This clonotype was counted at least ten times. The chain couples TRBV27 to TRBJ2-1; 11 bases are a match to TRBD1. V was pared by 2 bases and J by 4 bases, with 7 bases of the junction left unmatched. The germline CDR1 and CDR2 sequences are MNHEY and SMNVEV (reference sequence). The length of the CDR3 is 17 residues. In DNA, the CDR3 is TGTGCCAGCAGTTTAATGCCGGGACAGGGGGGTTACAATGAGCAGTTCTTC. It translates to CASSLMPGQGGYNEQFF.

This CDR3 reads CASSPDRSRGFVDNEQFF. The CDR3, as DNA: TGTGCCAGCAGTCCAGATCGTAGCCGGGGGTTCGTGGACAATGAGCAGTTCTTC. This chain uses TRBV12-3 or TRBV12-4 with TRBJ2-1; tentatively, D is TRBD2 (6 bases). V gave up 5 bases and J gave up 5 bases, with 25 bases separating them. The CDR3 is 18 residues long.

This clonotype has a handful of counts. J is TRBJ1-1 and V is TRBV19; D is possibly TRBD1 (6 bases). The ends were cut back, 6 bases at V and 0 bases at J, with 14 bases in the middle. Germline V gene lookup returns CDR1 LNHDA and CDR2 SQIVND (reference sequence). This CDR3 contains 15 residues. The CDR3, as DNA: TGTGCCAGTAGGCATCTGACAGGCATGAACACTGAAGCTTTCTTT. As protein: CASRHLTGMNTEAFF.

This clonotype was counted between two and nine times. An end of the junction does not agree with germline; a read error may underlie this. The rearrangement links TRBV6-2 or TRBV6-3 to TRBJ2-5; D is uncertain. This CDR3 is 12 amino acids long. From germline, CDR1 is MNHEY and CDR2 SVGEGT. CDR3 sequence reads: CASSSQTLDRHF. CDR3 DNA sequence: TGTGCCAGCAGTTCCCAGACTCTCGATCGCCACTTC.

This clonotype was found many times. The chain combines TRBV7-2 with TRBJ2-7; D possibly corresponds to TRBD1 (6 bases). V was cut by 1 base and J by 4 bases, with 11 bases left in between. Germline V gene lookup returns CDR1 SGHTA and CDR2 FQGNSA. The CDR3 consists of 14 residues. The CDR3 is CASSLVAGEYEQYF. The CDR3 DNA sequence: TGTGCCAGCAGCTTAGTGGCAGGGGAGTACGAGCAGTACTTC. Looking up the rest from reference TRBV7-2 and TRBJ2-7 gives the full variable domain: GAGVSQSPSNKVTEKGKDVELRCDPISGHTALYWYRQSLGQGLEFLIYFQGNSAPDKSGLPSDRFSAERTGGSVSTLTIQRTQQEDSAVYLCASSLVAGEYEQYFGPGTRLTVT.

This clonotype has just a few counts. This chain uses TRBV6-1 with TRBJ2-5; D is unclear. The CDR3 length is 13 residues. The germline CDR1 and CDR2 sequences are MNHNS and SASEGT. V was clipped by 1 base and J by 7 bases, with 10 bases between them. CDR3 in amino acids: CASSEGPVGTQYF. The CDR3 DNA is TGTGCCAGCAGTGAAGGGCCGGTCGGGACCCAGTACTTC.

This clonotype was seen many times. The chain carries TRBV7-9 and TRBJ2-7; D not certain. V lost 3 bases to trimming and J lost 5 bases, with 11 bases between them. The CDR3 consists of 13 residues. The V gene's germline CDR1 is SEHNR and CDR2 FQNEAQ (reference sequence). The CDR3 region has the DNA TGTGCCAGCAGCTTGGTTGGGTTTGACGAGCAGTACTTC. Residues: CASSLVGFDEQYF.

This clonotype came up many times. The V gene is TRBV29-1, the J gene TRBJ2-1, with TRBD2 matching over 7 bases. Germline V gene sequence: CDR1 SQVTM, CDR2 ANQGSEA. CDR3 length: 17 residues. V was clipped by 4 bases and J by 5 bases; unmatched bases: 17. The CDR3 spells CSVVGNSGRGVNNEQFF. Written as DNA, the CDR3 is TGCAGCGTTGTGGGGAATAGCGGGCGAGGGGTTAACAATGAGCAGTTCTTC.